This T cell receptor beta chain stems from a study of cytomegalovirus exposure and HLA in healthy donors. Study context: Approximately 81% of more than 300 genotyped donors fell in the Caucasian-associated ancestry cluster.

CDR3 length: 14 residues. Germline trimming cut 4 bases from V and 6 bases from J; bases unmatched to any gene: 7. Germline V gene data show CDR1 as SGDLS and CDR2 as YYNGEE. PCR employed 60 Vbeta and 13 Jbeta primers. The data were produced by immunoSEQ multiplex PCR, yet TCRdb's version contains in-frame clones alone and is incomplete. Among about 120,000 clones listed, roughly three fifths were seen once. The sample comprised PBMCs. V usage is TRBV9 and J usage is TRBJ2-1; 7 bases agree with TRBD2. The sequence came from a man aged 18 to 29 in good health and CMV-seronegative. The CDR3 DNA reads TGTGCCAGCAGCACCGGAGCGGGGTTCAATGAGCAGTTCTTC. Residues: CASSTGAGFNEQFF.